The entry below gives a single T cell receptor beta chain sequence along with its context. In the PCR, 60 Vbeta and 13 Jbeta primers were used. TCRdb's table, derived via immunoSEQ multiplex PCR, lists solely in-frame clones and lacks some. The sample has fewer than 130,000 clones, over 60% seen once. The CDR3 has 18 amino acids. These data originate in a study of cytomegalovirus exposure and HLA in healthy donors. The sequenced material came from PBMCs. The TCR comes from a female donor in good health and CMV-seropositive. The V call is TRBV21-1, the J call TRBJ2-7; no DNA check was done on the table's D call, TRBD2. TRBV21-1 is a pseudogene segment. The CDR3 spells CASSKGSPPGTLPYEQYF. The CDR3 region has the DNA TGTGCCAGCAGCAAAGGGAGCCCCCCAGGGACTCTCCCCTACGAGCAGTACTTC.